These T cell receptor beta chains were read from a single sample in a study of T-cell memory formation after mild COVID-19. MiXCR was run by TCRdb on the 5' RACE reads, yielding one entry per CDR3 protein. The table shows just under 150,000 distinct CDR3 sequences, with over 15% occurring only once. Sequenced input: PBMCs or a T cell subset sorted from them (not recorded which). All receptors come from an adult woman who had mild COVID-19 (a few samples of this study predate the infection). Cell type and time point are not known. CDR3s include the opening cysteine and the closing phenylalanine or tryptophan.

cdr3_length | j_call | v_call | cdr3_aa
16 | TRBJ2-3 | TRBV7-9 | CASSSSRVRSTDTQYF
15 | TRBJ2-7 | TRBV19 | CASSSYLGGDYEQYF
16 | TRBJ2-2 | TRBV6-6 | CASSLRTGSDTGELFF
15 | TRBJ2-7 | TRBV6-6 | CASSYRASGSSEQYF
13 | TRBJ1-2 | TRBV29-1 | CSVKTVTNYGYTF
15 | TRBJ2-4 | TRBV6-2/TRBV6-3 | CASSLSGLAQNIQYF
15 | TRBJ2-3 | TRBV28 | CASSPLDRGLGTQYF
15 | TRBJ2-3 | TRBV5-1 | CASMKSGGRTDTQYF
15 | TRBJ2-3 | TRBV18 | CASSGARQGGDTQYF
17 | TRBJ2-1 | TRBV13 | CASSLGSGWLAGGGQFF
15 | TRBJ2-1 | TRBV3-1 | CASSQVLVSGNEQFF
14 | TRBJ2-7 | TRBV24-1 | CATSHGTTTYEQYF
17 | TRBJ2-7 | TRBV14 | CASSQDHRGWVPDEQYF
17 | TRBJ2-5 | TRBV11-2 | CASSIRGGGRPQETQYF
13 | TRBJ2-2 | TRBV7-2 | CASSFRSAGELFF
16 | TRBJ2-1 | TRBV6-5 | CASSPERLSSYNEQFF
19 | TRBJ2-1 | TRBV20-1 | CSASTPPGTSGRKFNEQFF
14 | TRBJ2-5 | TRBV20-1 | CSASPGQGRETQYF
14 | TRBJ2-3 | TRBV2 | CACTRGASTDTQYF
19 | TRBJ1-3 | TRBV4-1 | CASSQDSIGQGFSGNTIYF
17 | TRBJ1-2 | TRBV3-1 | CASSQGNRRTPNYGYTF
14 | TRBJ2-5 | TRBV12-3/TRBV12-4 | CASSPGGTRETQYF
14 | TRBJ1-1 | TRBV5-1 | CASSLATGHTEAFF
13 | TRBJ2-5 | TRBV12-3/TRBV12-4 | CASSSGALETQYF
15 | TRBJ1-6 | TRBV4-2 | CASSQDMGTYSPLHF
13 | TRBJ2-7 | TRBV27 | CATWRGGSYEQYF
15 | TRBJ1-1 | TRBV9 | CASSVSLKAGTEAFF
14 | TRBJ2-7 | TRBV7-8 | CASRLTGGTYEQYF
17 | TRBJ2-5 | TRBV5-1 | CASSNTRTSGGVQTQYF
13 | TRBJ2-3 | TRBV9 | CASSAGLGDTQYF
17 | TRBJ2-3 | TRBV29-1 | CSVARTSGTARTDTQYF
13 | TRBJ2-1 | TRBV3-1 | CASSLQGGNEQFF